The 21 T cell receptor beta chains given below trace back to one sample, sequenced in a study of blood T cell repertoires in COVID-19. Generated by immunoSEQ multiplex PCR, the TCRdb table keeps only in-frame clones and is missing some. Of 75,000 to 100,000 clones listed, roughly 80% are singletons. Sequencing was performed on peripheral blood. These receptor sequences come from a human donor in a cohort sampled during active COVID-19.

This chain uses TRBV6-5 with TRBJ2-5, with 13 nucleotides matching TRBD2. Trimming at V came to 6 bases and at J to 5 bases, leaving 6 bases not matched to a gene. Per the germline V gene, CDR1 is MNHEY and CDR2 is SVGAGI. This CDR3 has 15 amino acids. The CDR3 region is CASRTSGGAGETQYF. The DNA for the CDR3 is TGTGCCAGCAGAACTAGCGGGGGGGCCGGGGAGACCCAGTACTTC.

This rearrangement joins TRBV27 to TRBJ2-5; 7 bases agree with TRBD1. Per the germline V gene, CDR1 is MNHEY and CDR2 is SMNVEV (reference sequence). The CDR3 runs 16 residues. V dropped 1 base and J dropped 4; count of bases not matched to a gene: 9. The CDR3 DNA is TGTGCCAGCAGTTTATTCCCGGGACAGATTAGAGAGACCCAGTACTTC. Its protein product is CASSLFPGQIRETQYF.

There are a few counts of this clone. The chain recombines TRBV7-8 with TRBJ2-7, with 9 bases identical to TRBD2. Germline CDR1 is SGHVS and CDR2 is FQNEAQ. J gave up 5 bases and V 1 base, and 9 bases lay outside the gene matches. CDR3 length: 16 amino acids. Here the CDR3 reads CASSLVGSGGLDEQYF. CDR3 bases: TGTGCCAGCAGCTTAGTTGGTAGCGGGGGCTTGGACGAGCAGTACTTC.

The chain couples TRBV7-2 to TRBJ2-7; TRBD2 is a possible D gene (5 bases). Germline V gene lookup returns CDR1 SGHTA and CDR2 FQGNSA. There are 15 residues in the CDR3. V lost 1 base, J lost 2 bases, and 12 bases lay in between. The CDR3 region has the DNA TGTGCCAGCAGCTTAGGGCTGGCGGAGGCCTACGAGCAGTACTTC. This translates into CASSLGLAEAYEQYF. The entire variable domain, with the rest obtained from reference TRBV7-2 and TRBJ2-7, is as follows: GAGVSQSPSNKVTEKGKDVELRCDPISGHTALYWYRQSLGQGLEFLIYFQGNSAPDKSGLPSDRFSAERTGGSVSTLTIQRTQQEDSAVYLCASSLGLAEAYEQYFGPGTRLTVT.

This chain uses TRBV19 with TRBJ2-3; D not resolved. The CDR3 is 12 residues long. Germline V gene data show CDR1 as LNHDA and CDR2 as SQIVND (reference sequence). V lost 5 bases and J 5 bases, leaving 8 bases between the germline ends. CDR3 sequence reads: CASSDDRDTQYF. The CDR3 nucleotides are TGTGCCAGTAGTGATGATAGAGATACGCAGTATTTT. The complete variable domain, with remaining parts taken from reference TRBV19 and TRBJ2-3, reads DGGITQSPKYLFRKEGQNVTLSCEQNLNHDAMYWYRQDPGQGLRLIYYSQIVNDFQKGDIAEGYSVSREKKESFPLTVTSAQKNPTAFYLCASSDDRDTQYFGPGTRLTVL.

This sequence joins TRBV19 and TRBJ2-1, with 7 positions matching TRBD1. CDR1 is LNHDA, CDR2 SQIVND, per germline (reference sequence). The CDR3 extends over 14 amino acids. The trim removed 1 base at V and 7 bases at J, leaving 4 bases unmatched. In nucleotides, the CDR3 is TGTGCCAGTAGTATAGGTACAGGGGAGAATGAGCAGTTCTTC. Translation gives CASSIGTGENEQFF.

This clone was detected once. The V and J genes are TRBV7-2 and TRBJ1-5, with D unclear. Germline values: CDR1 SGHTA, CDR2 FQGNSA. The CDR3 has 14 amino acids. V lost 3 bases and J 3 bases, leaving 9 bases between the germline ends. The CDR3: CASSFSGSNQPQHF. Written as DNA, the CDR3 is TGTGCCAGCAGCTTCTCGGGATCCAATCAGCCCCAGCATTTT.

Only a few counts were recorded for this clone. This rearrangement joins TRBV7-2 to TRBJ1-6, with a tentative D call TRBD1 (5 bases). The V gene's germline CDR1 is SGHTA and CDR2 FQGNSA. V was trimmed by 1 base and J by 8 bases, leaving 15 bases between them. This CDR3 region has 16 residues. Here the CDR3 reads CASSLVGGSTYSPLHF. The CDR3 DNA follows: TGTGCCAGCAGCTTAGTGGGGGGTAGTACCTATTCACCCCTCCACTTT.

This chain uses TRBV2 with TRBJ2-5; TRBD1 might be the D (5 bases). The length of the CDR3 is 13 residues. Germline CDR1 reads SNHLY; CDR2 reads FYNNEI. The V gene lost 7 bases and the J gene lost 2 bases, with 11 bases spanning the gap. The CDR3 here is CASNRQRQETQYF. The DNA of the CDR3 is TGTGCCAGCAATCGACAGAGGCAAGAGACCCAGTACTTC. Looking up the rest from reference TRBV2 and TRBJ2-5 gives the full variable domain: EPEVTQTPSHQVTQMGQEVILRCVPISNHLYFYWYRQILGQKVEFLVSFYNNEISEKSEIFDDQFSVERPDGSNFTLKIRSTKLEDSAMYFCASNRQRQETQYFGPGTRLLVL.

The rearrangement uses TRBV20-1 and TRBJ2-5, with D maybe TRBD2 (6 bases). The V gene lost 3 bases and the J gene lost 4 bases, with 12 bases spanning the gap. Germline CDR1 DFQATT, CDR2 SNEGSKA (reference sequence). This CDR3 has 13 amino acids. CDR3 bases: TGCAGTGCTAGTAGGGTCGGGGGAGAGACCCAGTACTTC. Translating it yields CSASRVGGETQYF.

The chain carries TRBV6-5 and TRBJ1-6; possible D gene TRBD1, 5 bases. The length of the CDR3 is 12 residues. V lost 6 bases and J 7 bases, leaving 7 bases between the germline ends. Germline-derived CDR1 and CDR2 are MNHEY and SVGAGI. The CDR3 region is CASSRQNSPLHF. For the CDR3, the DNA is TGTGCCAGCAGCAGACAGAATTCACCCCTCCACTTT.

This chain joins TRBV4-2 and TRBJ2-3; 12 bases are shared with TRBD2. V lost 1 base and J lost 3; bases outside the gene matches: 2. The CDR3 has 16 residues. Germline CDR1 reads LGHNA; CDR2 reads YNFKEQ. CDR3 sequence (DNA): TGTGCCAGCAGCCAAGGACTAGCGGGAGAGACAGATACGCAGTATTTT. Protein sequence: CASSQGLAGETDTQYF.

The J gene is TRBJ2-7, the V gene TRBV6-5, with D tentatively TRBD2 (6 bases). Trimming took off 6 bases at V and 4 bases at J, with 16 bases between the two ends. CDR3 size: 14 residues. Germline CDR1 and CDR2: MNHEY and SVGAGI. CDR3 coding DNA: TGTGCCAGCAGCGCCCGGGGTGGAGGGTACGAGCAGTACTTC. It codes for CASSARGGGYEQYF.

The CDR3 loop reads CASSGTKDRLNTEAFF. The CDR3 DNA sequence: TGTGCCAGCAGCGGTACAAAGGACAGGTTGAACACTGAAGCTTTCTTT. This chain connects TRBV9 to TRBJ1-1; 7 bases are a match to TRBD1. J was trimmed by 0 bases and V by 3 bases; bases with no gene match: 8. Germline CDR1 and CDR2: SGDLS and YYNGEE. This CDR3 is 16 amino acids long.

The chain is built from TRBV5-1 and TRBJ2-1, with 9 bases aligning to TRBD1. CDR1 is SGHRS and CDR2 is YFSETQ in the germline V gene. V shed 4 bases, J shed 3 bases, and the junction held 8 bases outside the gene matches. The CDR3 spans 16 residues. Written as DNA, the CDR3 is TGCGCCAGCAGCCCACAGGGGGCAACTAACTACAATGAGCAGTTCTTC. Translating it yields CASSPQGATNYNEQFF.

The chain recombines TRBV7-2 with TRBJ2-7, with D possibly being TRBD2 (5 bases). Trimming stripped 2 bases from V and 3 bases from J, with 8 bases between. This CDR3 has 13 residues. Germline V gene lookup returns CDR1 SGHTA and CDR2 FQGNSA. The CDR3 loop reads CASSLTSGYEQYF. Here the CDR3 DNA reads TGTGCCAGCAGCTTAACTAGTGGCTACGAGCAGTACTTC.

The chain couples TRBV3-1 (or the pseudogene TRBV3-2) to TRBJ2-2, with 7 bases identical to TRBD1. The CDR3 is 16 amino acids. After removal of 4 bases from V and 2 bases from J, the junction contained 7 bases not matched to a gene. Germline loops: CDR1 LGHDT, CDR2 YNNKEL (reference sequence). The CDR3 coding sequence is TGTGCCAGCAGCCTATTCAGGGGGACAAACACCGGGGAGCTGTTTTTT. Protein sequence: CASSLFRGTNTGELFF.

The chain is built from TRBV27 and TRBJ2-1, with 8 bases aligning to TRBD2. J was trimmed by 4 bases and V by 6 bases; bases with no gene match: 11. In germline, CDR1 is MNHEY, CDR2 SMNVEV (reference sequence). The CDR3 length is 16 residues. CDR3 DNA: TGTGCCAGCAGGAAGGGGCGGGCTAGCGGGTACAATGAGCAGTTCTTC. Amino acids: CASRKGRASGYNEQFF.

The rearrangement joins TRBV28 to TRBJ1-2, with D uncertain. This CDR3 spans 11 amino acids. Germline V CDR1 and CDR2: MDHEN, SYDVKM. Trimming stripped 4 bases from V and 6 bases from J, with 6 bases between. The CDR3 sequence is CASSYLDGYTF. The CDR3 coding sequence is TGTGCCAGCAGTTACCTAGATGGCTACACCTTC.

CDR3 DNA sequence: TGTGCCAGCAGTTGGGGGAAGACTAGCGGGAGACAGGGGGAGACCCAGTACTTC. It encodes CASSWGKTSGRQGETQYF. The chain employs TRBV27 and TRBJ2-5, with 12 bases fitting TRBD2. Germline-derived CDR1 and CDR2 are MNHEY and SMNVEV (reference sequence). V was pared by 4 bases and J by 5 bases, with 14 bases of the junction left unmatched. CDR3 length: 18 amino acids.

Here the CDR3 reads CASSLPGEGIYGYTF. The CDR3 DNA reads as TGTGCCAGCAGTTTACCTGGGGAGGGAATCTATGGCTACACCTTC. The V gene is TRBV28, the J gene TRBJ1-2, with D unclear. Deletions cut 2 bases from V and 4 bases from J, with 14 bases between. The CDR3 spans 15 residues. CDR1 and CDR2 (germline): MDHEN, SYDVKM.